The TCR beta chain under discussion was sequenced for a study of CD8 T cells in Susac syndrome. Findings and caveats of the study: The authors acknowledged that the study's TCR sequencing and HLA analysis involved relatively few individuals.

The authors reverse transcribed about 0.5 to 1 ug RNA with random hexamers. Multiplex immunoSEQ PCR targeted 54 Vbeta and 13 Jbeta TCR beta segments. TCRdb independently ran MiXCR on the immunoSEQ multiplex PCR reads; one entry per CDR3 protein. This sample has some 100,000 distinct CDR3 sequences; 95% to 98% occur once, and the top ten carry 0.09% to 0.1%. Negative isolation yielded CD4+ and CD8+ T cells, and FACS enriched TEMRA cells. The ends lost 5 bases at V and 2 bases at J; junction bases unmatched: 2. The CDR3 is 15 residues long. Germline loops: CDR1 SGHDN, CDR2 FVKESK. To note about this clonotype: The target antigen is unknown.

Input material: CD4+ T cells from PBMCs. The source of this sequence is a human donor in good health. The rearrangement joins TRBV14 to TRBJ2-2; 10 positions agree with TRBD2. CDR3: CASSRTSGNTGELFF. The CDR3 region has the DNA TGTGCCAGCAGCAGGACTAGCGGAAACACCGGGGAGCTGTTTTTT.